Below are 7 T cell receptor beta chains sequenced from a single sample in a study of T cells expressing NK-cell markers. TCRdb re-called the 5' RACE reads and gives one entry per CDR3 protein, without DNA. The sample data list around 470,000 distinct CDR3 sequences. The sequenced sample consisted of blood T cells: a sorted CD56 or NKG2C T cell subset, CD4+ or CD8+ T cells, or bulk PBMC T cells (not recorded which). These TCRs come from a woman in her 50s in good health.

This chain links TRBV5-4 with TRBJ2-1; checking the TCRdb D call of TRBD1 is not possible without DNA. The CDR3 covers 15 residues. Germline V gene sequence: CDR1 SGHNT, CDR2 YYREEE (reference sequence). The CDR3 region is CASTPWGLLDNEQFF.

This chain joins TRBV19 and TRBJ2-3; lacking DNA, the TRBD1 call made by TCRdb goes unchecked. CDR1 is LNHDA and CDR2 is SQIVND in the germline V gene (reference sequence). The CDR3 spans 16 residues. CDR3 sequence: CASSIRPTPRADTQYF.

The rearrangement joins TRBV2 to TRBJ1-1. The CDR3 extends over 11 amino acids. Germline assignment: CDR1 SNHLY and CDR2 FYNNEI. CDR3 loop: CASQGLAEAFF.

The gene calls are TRBV7-8 and TRBJ2-2; TCRdb proposes TRBD2, but this gene call is untestable without DNA. This CDR3 has 18 amino acids. Germline CDR1 reads SGHVS; CDR2 reads FQNEAQ. This CDR3 reads CASSRQGGAGGFARELFF. Variable domain in full (rest from reference TRBV7-8 and TRBJ2-2): GAGVSQSPRYKVAKRGQDVALRCDPISGHVSLFWYQQALGQGPEFLTYFQNEAQLDKSGLPSDRFFAERPEGSVSTLKIQRTQQEDSAVYLCASSRQGGAGGFARELFFGEGSRLTVL.

The rearrangement links TRBV10-2 to TRBJ1-1; there is no DNA to check the TCRdb D call of TRBD1. CDR3 size: 14 residues. CDR1 and CDR2 (germline): WSHSY, SAAADI. CDR3 in amino acids: CASSFDSGGTEAFF.

J is TRBJ1-1 and V is TRBV9. Germline loops: CDR1 SGDLS, CDR2 YYNGEE. The CDR3 spans 13 residues. The CDR3 reads CASSGYQGTEAFF.

CDR3 protein: CASSSLSRQPQHF. The chain recombines TRBV12-3 or TRBV12-4 with TRBJ1-5. The CDR3 covers 13 residues.